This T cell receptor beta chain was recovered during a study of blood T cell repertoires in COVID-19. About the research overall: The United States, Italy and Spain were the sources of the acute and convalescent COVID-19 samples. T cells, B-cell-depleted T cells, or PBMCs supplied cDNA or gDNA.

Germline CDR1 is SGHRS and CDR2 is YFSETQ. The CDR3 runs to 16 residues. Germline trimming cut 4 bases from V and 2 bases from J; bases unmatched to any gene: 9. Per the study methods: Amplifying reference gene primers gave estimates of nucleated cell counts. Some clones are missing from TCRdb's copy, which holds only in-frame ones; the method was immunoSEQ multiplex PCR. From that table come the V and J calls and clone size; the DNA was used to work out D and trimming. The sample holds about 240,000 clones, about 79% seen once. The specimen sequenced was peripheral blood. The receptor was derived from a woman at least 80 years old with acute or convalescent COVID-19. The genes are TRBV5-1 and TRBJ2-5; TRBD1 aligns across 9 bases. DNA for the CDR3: TGCGCCAGCAGCCTGTCGACAGGGGGAAGACAAGAGACCCAGTACTTC. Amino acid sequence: CASSLSTGGRQETQYF.